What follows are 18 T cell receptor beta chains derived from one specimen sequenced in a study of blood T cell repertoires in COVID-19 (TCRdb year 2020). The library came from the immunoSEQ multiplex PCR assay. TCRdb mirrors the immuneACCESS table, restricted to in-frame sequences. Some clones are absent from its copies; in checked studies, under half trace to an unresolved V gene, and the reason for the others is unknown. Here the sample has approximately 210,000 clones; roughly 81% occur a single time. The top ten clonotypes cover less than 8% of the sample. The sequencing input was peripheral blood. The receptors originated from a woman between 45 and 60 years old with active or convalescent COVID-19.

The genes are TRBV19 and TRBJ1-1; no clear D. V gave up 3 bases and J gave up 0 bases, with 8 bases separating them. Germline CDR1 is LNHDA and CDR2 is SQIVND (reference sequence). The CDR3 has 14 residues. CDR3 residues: CASSIPRLNTEAFF. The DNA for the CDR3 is TGTGCCAGTAGTATCCCGAGGTTGAACACTGAAGCTTTCTTT. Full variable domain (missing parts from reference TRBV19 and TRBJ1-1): DGGITQSPKYLFRKEGQNVTLSCEQNLNHDAMYWYRQDPGQGLRLIYYSQIVNDFQKGDIAEGYSVSREKKESFPLTVTSAQKNPTAFYLCASSIPRLNTEAFFGQGTRLTVV.

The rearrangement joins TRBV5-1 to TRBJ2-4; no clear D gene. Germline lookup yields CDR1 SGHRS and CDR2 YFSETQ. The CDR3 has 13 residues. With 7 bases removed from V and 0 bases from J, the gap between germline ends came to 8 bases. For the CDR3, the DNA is TGCGCCAGCGAAACGGGAGCCAAAAACATTCAGTACTTC. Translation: CASETGAKNIQYF. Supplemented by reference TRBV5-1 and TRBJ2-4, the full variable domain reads KAGVTQTPRYLIKTRGQQVTLSCSPISGHRSVSWYQQTPGQGLQFLFEYFSETQRNKGNFPGRFSGRQFSNSRSEMNVSTLELGDSALYLCASETGAKNIQYFGAGTRLSVL.

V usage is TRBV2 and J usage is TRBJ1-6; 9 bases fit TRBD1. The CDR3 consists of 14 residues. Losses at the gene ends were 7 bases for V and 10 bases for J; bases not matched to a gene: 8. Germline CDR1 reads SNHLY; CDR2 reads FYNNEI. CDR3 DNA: TGTGCCAGCATCCCGGGACAGGGTATCTCACCCCTCCACTTT. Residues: CASIPGQGISPLHF. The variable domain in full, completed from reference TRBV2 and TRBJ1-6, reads EPEVTQTPSHQVTQMGQEVILRCVPISNHLYFYWYRQILGQKVEFLVSFYNNEISEKSEIFDDQFSVERPDGSNFTLKIRSTKLEDSAMYFCASIPGQGISPLHFGNGTRLTVT.

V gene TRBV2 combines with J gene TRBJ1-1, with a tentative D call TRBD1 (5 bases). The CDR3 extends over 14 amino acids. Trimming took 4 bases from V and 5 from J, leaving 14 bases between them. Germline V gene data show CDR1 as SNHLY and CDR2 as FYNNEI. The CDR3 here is CASSGAGLGTEAFF. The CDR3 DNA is TGTGCCAGCAGTGGGGCAGGGTTGGGAACTGAAGCTTTCTTT.

CDR3 protein: CASSLIAGGGQFF. CDR3 sequence (DNA): TGTGCCAGCAGCTTGATAGCGGGAGGAGGGCAGTTCTTC. The rearrangement uses TRBV7-3 and TRBJ2-1; 10 nucleotides line up with TRBD2. Unmatched junction bases numbered 5, after V lost 3 bases and J lost 12 bases. CDR3 length: 13 amino acids. Germline loops: CDR1 SGHTA, CDR2 FQGTGA.

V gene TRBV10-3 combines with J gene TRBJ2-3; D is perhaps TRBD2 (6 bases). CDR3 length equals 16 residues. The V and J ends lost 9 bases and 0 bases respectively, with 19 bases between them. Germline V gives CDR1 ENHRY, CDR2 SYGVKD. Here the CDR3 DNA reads TGTGCCATAGGAGGGGAGGCGTCGTTAAGCACAGATACGCAGTATTTT. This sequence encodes CAIGGEASLSTDTQYF.

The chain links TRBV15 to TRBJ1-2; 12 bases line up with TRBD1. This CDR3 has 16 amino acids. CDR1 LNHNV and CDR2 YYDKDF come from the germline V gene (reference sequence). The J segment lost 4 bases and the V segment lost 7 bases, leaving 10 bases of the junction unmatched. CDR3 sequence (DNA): TGTGCCACCACCCCGGGACAGGGGGCGAGGTCCTATGGCTACACCTTC. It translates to CATTPGQGARSYGYTF.

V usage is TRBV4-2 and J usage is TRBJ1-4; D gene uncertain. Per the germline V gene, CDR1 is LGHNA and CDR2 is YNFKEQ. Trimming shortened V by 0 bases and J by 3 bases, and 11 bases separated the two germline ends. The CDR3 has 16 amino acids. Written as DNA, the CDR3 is TGTGCCAGCAGCCAAGAACCGGGAGCCTCTAATGAAAAACTGTTTTTT. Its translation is CASSQEPGASNEKLFF.

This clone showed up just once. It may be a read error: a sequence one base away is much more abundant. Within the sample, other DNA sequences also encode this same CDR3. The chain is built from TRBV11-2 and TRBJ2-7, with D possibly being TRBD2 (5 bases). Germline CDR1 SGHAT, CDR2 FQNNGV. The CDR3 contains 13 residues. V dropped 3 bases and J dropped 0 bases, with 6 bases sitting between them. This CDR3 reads CASSFGSSYEQYF. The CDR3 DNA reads TGTGCCAGCAGCTTTGGGAGCTCCTACGAGCAGTACTTC. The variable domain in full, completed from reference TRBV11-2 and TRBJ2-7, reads EAGVAQSPRYKIIEKRQSVAFWCNPISGHATLYWYQQILGQGPKLLIQFQNNGVVDDSQLPKDRFSAERLKGVDSTLKIQPAKLEDSAVYLCASSFGSSYEQYFGPGTRLTVT.

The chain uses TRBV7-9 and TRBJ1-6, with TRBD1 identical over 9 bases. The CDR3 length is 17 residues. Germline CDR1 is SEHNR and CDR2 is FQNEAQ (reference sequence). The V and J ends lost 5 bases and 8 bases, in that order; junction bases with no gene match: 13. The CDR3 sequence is CASSRTGEGYWDSPLHF. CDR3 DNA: TGTGCCAGCAGCCGGACAGGGGAGGGATATTGGGATTCACCCCTCCACTTT.

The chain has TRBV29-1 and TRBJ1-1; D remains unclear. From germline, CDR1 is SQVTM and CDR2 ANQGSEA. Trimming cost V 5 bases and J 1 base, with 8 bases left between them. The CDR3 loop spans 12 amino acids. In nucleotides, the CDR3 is TGCAGCGTTATATTCCGGAACACTGAAGCTTTCTTT. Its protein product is CSVIFRNTEAFF.

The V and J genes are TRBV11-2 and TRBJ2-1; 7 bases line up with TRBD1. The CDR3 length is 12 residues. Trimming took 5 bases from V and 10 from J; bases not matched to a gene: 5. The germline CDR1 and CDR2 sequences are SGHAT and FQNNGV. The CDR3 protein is CASSVQGYEQFF. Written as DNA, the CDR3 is TGTGCCAGCAGCGTACAGGGGTACGAGCAGTTCTTC.

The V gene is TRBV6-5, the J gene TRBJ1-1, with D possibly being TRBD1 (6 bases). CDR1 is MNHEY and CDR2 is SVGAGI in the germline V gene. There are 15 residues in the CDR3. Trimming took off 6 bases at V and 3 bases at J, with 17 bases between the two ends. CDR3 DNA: TGTGCCAGCAGCCAATGGGGGGGCGCGGACACTGAAGCTTTCTTT. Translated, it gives CASSQWGGADTEAFF.

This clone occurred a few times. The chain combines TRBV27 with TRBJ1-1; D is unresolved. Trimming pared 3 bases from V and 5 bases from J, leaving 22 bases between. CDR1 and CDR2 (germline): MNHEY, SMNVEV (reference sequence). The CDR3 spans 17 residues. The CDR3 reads CASSLRGGGWTGTEAFF. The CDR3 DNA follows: TGTGCCAGCAGTTTGCGAGGAGGCGGATGGACGGGAACTGAAGCTTTCTTT.

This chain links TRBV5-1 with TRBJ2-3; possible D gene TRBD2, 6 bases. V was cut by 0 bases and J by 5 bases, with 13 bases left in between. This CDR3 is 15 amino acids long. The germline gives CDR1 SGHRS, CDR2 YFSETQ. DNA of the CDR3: TGCGCCAGCAGCTTGGCCCCTAGCGTCGAAGATACGCAGTATTTT. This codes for CASSLAPSVEDTQYF.

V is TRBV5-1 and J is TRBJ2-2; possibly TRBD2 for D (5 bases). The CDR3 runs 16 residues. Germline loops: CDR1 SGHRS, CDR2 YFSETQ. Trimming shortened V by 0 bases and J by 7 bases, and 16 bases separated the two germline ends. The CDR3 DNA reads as TGCGCCAGCAGCTTGGATAGTGGGAGTCCGGGCGGGGAGCTGTTTTTT. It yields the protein CASSLDSGSPGGELFF.

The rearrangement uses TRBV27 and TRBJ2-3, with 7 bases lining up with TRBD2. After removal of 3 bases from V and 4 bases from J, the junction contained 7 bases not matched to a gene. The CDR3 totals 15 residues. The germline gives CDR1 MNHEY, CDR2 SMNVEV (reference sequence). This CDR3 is CASSLNSRGADTQYF. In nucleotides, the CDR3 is TGTGCCAGCAGTTTGAACAGCCGGGGGGCAGATACGCAGTATTTT.

The CDR3 DNA follows: TGTGCCAGCAGCCCCTCGGGTTGGAACACTGAAGCTTTCTTT. Residues: CASSPSGWNTEAFF. The chain carries TRBV9 and TRBJ1-1; D is ambiguous. The CDR3 has 14 residues. Trimming pared 4 bases from V and 1 base from J, leaving 11 bases between. The germline V gene encodes CDR1 SGDLS and CDR2 YYNGEE. Based on the CDR3 plus reference TRBV9 and TRBJ1-1, the full variable domain is DSGVTQTPKHLITATGQRVTLRCSPRSGDLSVYWYQQSLDQGLQFLIQYYNGEERAKGNILERFSAQQFPDLHSELNLSSLELGDSALYFCASSPSGWNTEAFFGQGTRLTVV.